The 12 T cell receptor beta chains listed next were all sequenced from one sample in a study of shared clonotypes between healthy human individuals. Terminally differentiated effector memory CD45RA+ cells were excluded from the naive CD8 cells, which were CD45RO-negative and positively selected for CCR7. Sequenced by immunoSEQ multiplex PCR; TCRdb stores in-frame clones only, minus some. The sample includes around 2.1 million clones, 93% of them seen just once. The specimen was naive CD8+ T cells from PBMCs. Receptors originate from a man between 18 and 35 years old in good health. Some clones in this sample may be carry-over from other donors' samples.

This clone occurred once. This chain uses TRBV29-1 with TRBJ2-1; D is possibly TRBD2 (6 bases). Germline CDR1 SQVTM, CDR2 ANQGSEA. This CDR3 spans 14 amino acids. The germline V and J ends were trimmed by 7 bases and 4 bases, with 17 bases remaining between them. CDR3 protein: CSAEGLALYNEQFF. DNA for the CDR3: TGCAGCGCCGAGGGGCTAGCGTTATACAATGAGCAGTTCTTC.

Here the CDR3 reads CASSPPGQGRGGYTF. The CDR3 region has the DNA TGTGCCAGCAGCCCACCGGGACAGGGGAGAGGTGGCTACACCTTC. The chain employs TRBV7-9 and TRBJ1-2; 10 bases align to TRBD1. J gave up 7 bases and V 5 bases, and 10 bases lay outside the gene matches. The CDR3 has 15 residues. Germline V lookup: CDR1 SEHNR, CDR2 FQNEAQ (reference sequence).

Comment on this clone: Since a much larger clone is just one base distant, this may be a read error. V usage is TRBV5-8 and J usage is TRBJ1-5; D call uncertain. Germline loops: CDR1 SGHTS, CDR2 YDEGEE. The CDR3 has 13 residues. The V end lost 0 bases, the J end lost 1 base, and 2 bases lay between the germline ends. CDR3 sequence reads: CASSLGSNQPQHF. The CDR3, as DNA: TGTGCCAGCAGCTTGGGAAGCAATCAGCCCCAGCATTTT.

The CDR3 coding sequence is TGTGCCAGCAGCGTCCATCCAGGGGGGGACTATGGCTACACCTTC. This gives the protein CASSVHPGGDYGYTF. This chain joins TRBV9 and TRBJ1-2; 7 bases fit TRBD1. The CDR3 spans 15 residues. Germline V gene sequence: CDR1 SGDLS, CDR2 YYNGEE. V shed 2 bases and J 3 bases; nucleotides not matched to a gene: 7.

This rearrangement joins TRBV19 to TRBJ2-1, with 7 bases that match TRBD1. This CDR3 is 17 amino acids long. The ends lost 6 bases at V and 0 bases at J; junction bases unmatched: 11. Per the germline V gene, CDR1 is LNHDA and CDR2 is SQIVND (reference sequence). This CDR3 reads CASSHDRVGLSYNEQFF. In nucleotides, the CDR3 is TGTGCCAGTAGCCATGACAGGGTGGGCCTCTCCTACAATGAGCAGTTCTTC.

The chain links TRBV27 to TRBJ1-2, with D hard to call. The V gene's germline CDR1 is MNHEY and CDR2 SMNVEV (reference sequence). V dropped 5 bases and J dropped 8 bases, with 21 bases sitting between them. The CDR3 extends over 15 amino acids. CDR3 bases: TGTGCCAGCAGTCCCTACCGGGAGATCTCGGACGGCTACACCTTC. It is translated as CASSPYREISDGYTF.

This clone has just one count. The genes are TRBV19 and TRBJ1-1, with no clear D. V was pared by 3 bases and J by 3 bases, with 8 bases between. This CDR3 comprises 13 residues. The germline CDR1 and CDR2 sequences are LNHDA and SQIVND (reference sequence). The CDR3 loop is CASSISPYTEAFF. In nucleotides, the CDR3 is TGTGCCAGTAGTATTTCTCCCTACACTGAAGCTTTCTTT. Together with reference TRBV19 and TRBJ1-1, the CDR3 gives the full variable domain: DGGITQSPKYLFRKEGQNVTLSCEQNLNHDAMYWYRQDPGQGLRLIYYSQIVNDFQKGDIAEGYSVSREKKESFPLTVTSAQKNPTAFYLCASSISPYTEAFFGQGTRLTVV.

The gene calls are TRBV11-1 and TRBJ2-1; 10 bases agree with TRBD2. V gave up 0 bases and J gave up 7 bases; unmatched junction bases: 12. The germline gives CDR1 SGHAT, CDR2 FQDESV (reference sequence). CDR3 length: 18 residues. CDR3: CASSLALAGALLMNEQFF. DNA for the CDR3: TGTGCCAGCAGCTTAGCCCTAGCGGGAGCCCTGTTAATGAATGAGCAGTTCTTC.

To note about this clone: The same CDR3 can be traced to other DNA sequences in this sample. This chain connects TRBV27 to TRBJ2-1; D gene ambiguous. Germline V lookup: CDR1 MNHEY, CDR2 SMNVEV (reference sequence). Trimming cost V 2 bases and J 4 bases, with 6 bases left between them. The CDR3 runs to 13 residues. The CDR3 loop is CASSLRQYNEQFF. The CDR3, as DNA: TGTGCCAGCAGTTTACGGCAGTACAATGAGCAGTTCTTC.

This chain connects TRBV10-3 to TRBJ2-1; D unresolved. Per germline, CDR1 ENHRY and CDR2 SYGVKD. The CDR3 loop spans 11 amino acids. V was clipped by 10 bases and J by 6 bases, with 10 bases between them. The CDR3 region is CASSSINEQFF. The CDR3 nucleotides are TGTGCCAGCTCTAGTATCAATGAGCAGTTCTTC.

In DNA, the CDR3 is TGTGCCAGCAGCGAGCGTGGCCCCACTGAAGCTTTCTTT. It specifies CASSERGPTEAFF. The chain couples TRBV27 to TRBJ1-1; unclear D gene. CDR3 length equals 13 residues. The germline V gene has CDR1 MNHEY and CDR2 SMNVEV (reference sequence). Trimming removed 6 bases from V and 4 bases from J, with 12 bases in between.

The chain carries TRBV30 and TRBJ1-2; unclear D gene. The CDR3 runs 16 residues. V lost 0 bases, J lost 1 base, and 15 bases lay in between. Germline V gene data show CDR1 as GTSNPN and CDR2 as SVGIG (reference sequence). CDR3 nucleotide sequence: TGTGCCTGGAGTGTCTGGCTAGACACCCATAACTATGGCTACACCTTC. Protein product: CAWSVWLDTHNYGYTF. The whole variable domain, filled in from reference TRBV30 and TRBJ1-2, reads SQTIHQWPATLVQPVGSPLSLECTVEGTSNPNLYWYRQAAGRGLQLLFYSVGIGQISSEVPQNLSASRPQDRQFILSSKKLLLSDSGFYLCAWSVWLDTHNYGYTFGSGTRLTVV.